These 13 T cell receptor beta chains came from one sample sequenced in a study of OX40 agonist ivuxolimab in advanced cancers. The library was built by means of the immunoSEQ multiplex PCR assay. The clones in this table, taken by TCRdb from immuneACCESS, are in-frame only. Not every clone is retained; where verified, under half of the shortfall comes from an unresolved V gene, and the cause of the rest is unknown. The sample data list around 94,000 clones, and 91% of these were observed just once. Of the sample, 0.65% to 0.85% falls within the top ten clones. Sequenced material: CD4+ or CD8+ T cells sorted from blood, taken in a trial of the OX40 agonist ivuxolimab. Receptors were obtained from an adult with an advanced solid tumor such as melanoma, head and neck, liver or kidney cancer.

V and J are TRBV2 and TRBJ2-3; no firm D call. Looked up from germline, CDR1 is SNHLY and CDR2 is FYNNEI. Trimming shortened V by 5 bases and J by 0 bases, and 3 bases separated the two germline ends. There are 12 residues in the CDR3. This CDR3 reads CASSYSTDTQYF. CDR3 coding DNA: TGTGCCAGCAGTTATAGCACAGATACGCAGTATTTT.

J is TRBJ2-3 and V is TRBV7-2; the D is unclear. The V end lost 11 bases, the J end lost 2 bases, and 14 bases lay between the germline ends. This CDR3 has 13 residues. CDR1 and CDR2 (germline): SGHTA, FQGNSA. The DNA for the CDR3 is TGTGCCTCTAGTCGGGTTTTCACAGATACGCAGTATTTT. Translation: CASSRVFTDTQYF. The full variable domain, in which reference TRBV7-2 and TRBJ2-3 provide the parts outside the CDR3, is GAGVSQSPSNKVTEKGKDVELRCDPISGHTALYWYRQSLGQGLEFLIYFQGNSAPDKSGLPSDRFSAERTGGSVSTLTIQRTQQEDSAVYLCASSRVFTDTQYFGPGTRLTVL.

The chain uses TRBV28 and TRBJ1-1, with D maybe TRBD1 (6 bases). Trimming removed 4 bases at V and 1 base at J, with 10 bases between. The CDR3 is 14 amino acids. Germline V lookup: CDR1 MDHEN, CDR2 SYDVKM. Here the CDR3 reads CASSSPGQNTEAFF. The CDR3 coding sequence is TGTGCCAGCAGTTCCCCGGGACAGAACACTGAAGCTTTCTTT.

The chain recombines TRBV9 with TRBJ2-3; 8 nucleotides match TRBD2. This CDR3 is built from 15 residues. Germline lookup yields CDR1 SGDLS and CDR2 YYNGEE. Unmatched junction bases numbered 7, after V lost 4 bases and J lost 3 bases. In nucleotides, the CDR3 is TGTGCCAGCAGCTCGCGGGGGGAAGGGACAGATACGCAGTATTTT. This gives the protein CASSSRGEGTDTQYF.

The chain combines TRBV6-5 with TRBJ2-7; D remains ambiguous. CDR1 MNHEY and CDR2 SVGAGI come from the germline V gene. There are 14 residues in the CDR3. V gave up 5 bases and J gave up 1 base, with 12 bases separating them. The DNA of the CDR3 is TGTGCCAGCAGTCGCTCGACGCAATCCTACGAGCAGTACTTC. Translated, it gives CASSRSTQSYEQYF.

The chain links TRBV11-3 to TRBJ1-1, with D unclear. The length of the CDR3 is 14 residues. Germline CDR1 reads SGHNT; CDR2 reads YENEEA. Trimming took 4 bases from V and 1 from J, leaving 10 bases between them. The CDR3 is CASSSSGRNTEAFF. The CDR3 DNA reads TGTGCCAGCAGCTCCAGCGGGAGGAACACTGAAGCTTTCTTT.

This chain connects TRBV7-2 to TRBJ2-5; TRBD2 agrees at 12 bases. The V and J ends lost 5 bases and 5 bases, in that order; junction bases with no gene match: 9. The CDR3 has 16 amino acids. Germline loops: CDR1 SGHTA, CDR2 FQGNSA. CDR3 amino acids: CASSPRLAGVGETQYF. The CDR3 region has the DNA TGTGCCAGCAGCCCTAGACTAGCGGGAGTAGGGGAGACCCAGTACTTC.

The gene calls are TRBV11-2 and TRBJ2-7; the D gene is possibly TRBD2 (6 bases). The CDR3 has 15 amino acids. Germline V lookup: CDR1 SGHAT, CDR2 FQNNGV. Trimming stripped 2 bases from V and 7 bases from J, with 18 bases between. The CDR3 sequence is CASSLIWLRAGEQYF. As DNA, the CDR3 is TGTGCCAGCAGCTTAATCTGGCTTCGTGCGGGGGAGCAGTACTTC.

The CDR3, as DNA: TGTGCCAGCAGCCCGCGGGACCTCACGGATGAGCAGTTCTTC. Translating gives CASSPRDLTDEQFF. This sequence joins TRBV5-7 and TRBJ2-1; D is perhaps TRBD2 (6 bases). TRBV5-7 is noted as an ORF with a role that remains uncertain. The CDR3 sequence is 14 residues long. The V end was cut by 4 bases, the J end by 8 bases, with 16 bases between.

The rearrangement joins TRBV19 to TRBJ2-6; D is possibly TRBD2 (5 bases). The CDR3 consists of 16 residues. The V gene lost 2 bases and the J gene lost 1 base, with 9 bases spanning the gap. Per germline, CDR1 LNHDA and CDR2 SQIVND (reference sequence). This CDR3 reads CASSINGGSGANVLTF. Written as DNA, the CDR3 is TGTGCCAGTAGTATAAACGGAGGATCTGGGGCCAACGTCCTGACTTTC.

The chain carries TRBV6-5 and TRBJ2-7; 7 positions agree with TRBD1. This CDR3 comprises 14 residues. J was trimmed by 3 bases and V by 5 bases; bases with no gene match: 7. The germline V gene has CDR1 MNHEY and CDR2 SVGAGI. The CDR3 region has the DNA TGTGCCAGCAGTGCCGTGGACAGGAACTACGAGCAGTACTTC. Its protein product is CASSAVDRNYEQYF.

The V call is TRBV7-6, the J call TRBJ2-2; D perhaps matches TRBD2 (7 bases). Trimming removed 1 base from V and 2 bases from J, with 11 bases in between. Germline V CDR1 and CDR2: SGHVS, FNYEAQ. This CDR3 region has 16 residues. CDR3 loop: CASSLGEGDNTGELFF. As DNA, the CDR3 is TGTGCCAGCAGCTTAGGGGAGGGGGATAACACCGGGGAGCTGTTTTTT.

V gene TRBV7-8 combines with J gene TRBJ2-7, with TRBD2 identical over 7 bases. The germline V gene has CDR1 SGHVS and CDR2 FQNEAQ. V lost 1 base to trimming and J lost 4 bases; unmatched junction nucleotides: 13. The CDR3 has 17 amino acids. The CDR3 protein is CASSLVSMRELAYEQYF. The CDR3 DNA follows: TGTGCCAGCAGCTTAGTTTCTATGCGGGAGTTGGCATACGAGCAGTACTTC. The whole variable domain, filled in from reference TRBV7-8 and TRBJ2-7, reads GAGVSQSPRYKVAKRGQDVALRCDPISGHVSLFWYQQALGQGPEFLTYFQNEAQLDKSGLPSDRFFAERPEGSVSTLKIQRTQQEDSAVYLCASSLVSMRELAYEQYFGPGTRLTVT.